One and the same sample provided the 5 T cell receptor beta chains below, sequenced in a study of T cell repertoires in ileal Crohn's disease. The data were produced by immunoSEQ multiplex PCR, yet TCRdb's version contains in-frame clones alone and is incomplete. The table lists 5,000 or so clones, more than 75% of them singletons, with 5.4% in the top ten. Material: ileal tissue. The origin of the receptors is an adult with Crohn's disease.

The DNA of the CDR3 is TGTGCCAGCAGTGGAACTTCCTATGGCTACACCTTC. Protein: CASSGTSYGYTF. The chain has TRBV2 and TRBJ1-2, with D uncertain. CDR3 size: 12 residues. The V gene lost 4 bases and the J gene lost 4 bases, with 7 bases spanning the gap. Germline V gene lookup returns CDR1 SNHLY and CDR2 FYNNEI.

Turning to this clone: Other DNA sequences in the sample encode the same CDR3. The chain recombines TRBV7-2 with TRBJ2-1; 9 nucleotides match TRBD2. Germline assignment: CDR1 SGHTA and CDR2 FQGNSA. With V trimmed by 2 bases and J by 4 bases, 3 bases remained unmatched. CDR3 length: 15 amino acids. The CDR3: CASSLSRGGYNEQFF. For the CDR3, the DNA is TGTGCCAGCAGCTTATCGCGGGGGGGTTACAATGAGCAGTTCTTC.

The count of this clone is one. This sequence joins TRBV9 and TRBJ2-1, with 14 bases aligning to TRBD2. The CDR3 spans 17 residues. Trimming cost V 3 bases and J 7 bases; bases outside gene matches: 9. Germline V CDR1 and CDR2: SGDLS, YYNGEE. CDR3 DNA sequence: TGTGCCAGCAGCGCTACCGGGACTAGCGGGGGCCGGAATGAGCAGTTCTTC. Its protein product is CASSATGTSGGRNEQFF.

The chain recombines TRBV6-5 with TRBJ1-2; 8 bases agree with TRBD1. Germline V lookup: CDR1 MNHEY, CDR2 SVGAGI. The CDR3 length is 15 residues. Unmatched junction bases numbered 14, after V lost 7 bases and J lost 7 bases. The CDR3 DNA reads as TGTGCCAGCACACCGATCCAGGGGGCGCAGCTTGGCTACACCTTC. This translates into CASTPIQGAQLGYTF.

This clone appeared a few times. The CDR3 sequence: CASSQIAGSYNEQFF. The CDR3 DNA sequence: TGTGCCAGCAGTCAGATAGCGGGGAGCTACAATGAGCAGTTCTTC. The genes are TRBV7-3 and TRBJ2-1, with TRBD2 matching over 8 bases. The CDR3 has 15 amino acids. CDR1 is SGHTA and CDR2 is FQGTGA in the germline V gene. Trimming took 6 bases from V and 3 from J; bases not matched to a gene: 7.